Listed here is a single T cell receptor beta chain. Antigen specificity is unknown. There are 15 residues in the CDR3. From germline, CDR1 is SGHNT and CDR2 YENEEA. Trimming removed 2 bases at V and 2 bases at J, with 10 bases between. This sample was included in a study of cytomegalovirus exposure and HLA in healthy donors. Study results and caveats: At a 0.05 false discovery rate, a later analysis found approximately 15,000 TCR beta sequences to be associated with HLA alleles.

With 60 Vbeta and 13 Jbeta primers, the PCR was carried out. Only in-frame clones appear in the TCRdb table, and some are missing; sequencing was by immunoSEQ multiplex PCR. In the table there are some 96,000 clones, 55% to 75% of which are singletons. The sequencing input was PBMCs. The chain links TRBV11-3 to TRBJ2-1; D might be TRBD2 (5 bases). This TCR came from a man aged 55-75 years in good health and CMV-seronegative. The CDR3 loop reads CASSLSDWAYNEQFF. The CDR3 DNA follows: TGTGCCAGCAGCTTATCGGACTGGGCCTACAATGAGCAGTTCTTC.